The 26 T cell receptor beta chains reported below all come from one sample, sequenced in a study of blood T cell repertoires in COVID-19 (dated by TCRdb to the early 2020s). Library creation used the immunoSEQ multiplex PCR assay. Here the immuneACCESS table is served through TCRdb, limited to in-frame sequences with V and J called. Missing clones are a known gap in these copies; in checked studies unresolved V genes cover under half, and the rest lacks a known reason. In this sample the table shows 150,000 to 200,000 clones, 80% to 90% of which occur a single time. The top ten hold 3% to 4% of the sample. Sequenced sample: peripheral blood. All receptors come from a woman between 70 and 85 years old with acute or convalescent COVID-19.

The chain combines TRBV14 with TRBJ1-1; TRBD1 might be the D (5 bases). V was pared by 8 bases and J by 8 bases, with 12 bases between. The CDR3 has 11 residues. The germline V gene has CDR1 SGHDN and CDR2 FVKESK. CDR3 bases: TGTGCCAGCGGCTCAGGGTTAGAAGCTTTCTTT. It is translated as CASGSGLEAFF.

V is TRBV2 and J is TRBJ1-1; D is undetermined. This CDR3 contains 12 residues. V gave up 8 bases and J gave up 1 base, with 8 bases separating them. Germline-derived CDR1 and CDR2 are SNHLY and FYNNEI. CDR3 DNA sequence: TGTGCCAGCGGGCGGGGGAACACTGAAGCTTTCTTT. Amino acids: CASGRGNTEAFF.

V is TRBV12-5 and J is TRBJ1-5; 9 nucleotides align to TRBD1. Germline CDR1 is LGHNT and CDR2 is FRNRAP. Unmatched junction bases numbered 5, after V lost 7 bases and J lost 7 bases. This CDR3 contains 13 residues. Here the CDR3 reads CASARDREQPQHF. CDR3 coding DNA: TGTGCTAGTGCCCGGGACAGGGAACAGCCCCAGCATTTT.

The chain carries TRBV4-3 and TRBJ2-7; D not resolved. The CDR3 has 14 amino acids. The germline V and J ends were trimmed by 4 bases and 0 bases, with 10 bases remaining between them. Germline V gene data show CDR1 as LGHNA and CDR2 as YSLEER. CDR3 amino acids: CASSPGYSSYEQYF. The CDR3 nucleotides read TGCGCCAGCAGCCCAGGCTACAGCTCCTACGAGCAGTACTTC.

The CDR3 protein is CASSLWRIGYTF. In DNA, the CDR3 is TGTGCCAGCAGTCTATGGAGGATTGGCTACACCTTC. The gene calls are TRBV12-3 or TRBV12-4 and TRBJ1-2; D unclear. This CDR3 contains 12 residues. The V end was cut by 5 bases, the J end by 7 bases, with 11 bases between.

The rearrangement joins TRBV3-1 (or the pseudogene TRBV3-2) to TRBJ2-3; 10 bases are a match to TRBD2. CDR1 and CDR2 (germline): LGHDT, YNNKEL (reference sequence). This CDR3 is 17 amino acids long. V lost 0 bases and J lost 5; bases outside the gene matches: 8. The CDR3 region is CASSQDRQRGGQDTQYF. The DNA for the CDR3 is TGTGCCAGCAGCCAAGATAGACAGCGGGGGGGCCAAGATACGCAGTATTTT.

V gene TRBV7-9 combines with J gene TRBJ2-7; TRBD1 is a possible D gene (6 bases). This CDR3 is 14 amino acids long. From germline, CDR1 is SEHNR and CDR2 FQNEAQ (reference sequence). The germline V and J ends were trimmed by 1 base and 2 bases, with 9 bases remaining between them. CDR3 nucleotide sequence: TGTGCCAGCAGCTTAGGCTCAGGGGCCTACGAGCAGTACTTC. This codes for CASSLGSGAYEQYF.

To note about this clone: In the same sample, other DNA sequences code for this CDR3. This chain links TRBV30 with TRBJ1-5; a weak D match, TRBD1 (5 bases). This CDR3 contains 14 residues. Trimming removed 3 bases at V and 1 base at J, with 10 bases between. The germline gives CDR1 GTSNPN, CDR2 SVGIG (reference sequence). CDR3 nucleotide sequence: TGTGCCTGGAGCGGGGGAGGGAGCAATCAGCCCCAGCATTTT. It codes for CAWSGGGSNQPQHF.

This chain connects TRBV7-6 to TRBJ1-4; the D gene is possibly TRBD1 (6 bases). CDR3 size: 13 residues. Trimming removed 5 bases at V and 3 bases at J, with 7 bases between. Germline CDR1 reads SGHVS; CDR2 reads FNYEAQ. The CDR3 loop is CASSRQANEKLFF. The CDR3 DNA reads TGTGCCAGCAGCCGACAGGCTAATGAAAAACTGTTTTTT.

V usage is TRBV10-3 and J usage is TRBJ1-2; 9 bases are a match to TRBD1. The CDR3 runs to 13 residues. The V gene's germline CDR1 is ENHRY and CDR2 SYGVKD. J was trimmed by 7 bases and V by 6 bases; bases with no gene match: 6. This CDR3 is CAISQGTGFGYTF. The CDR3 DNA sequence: TGTGCCATCAGCCAAGGGACAGGGTTTGGCTACACCTTC.

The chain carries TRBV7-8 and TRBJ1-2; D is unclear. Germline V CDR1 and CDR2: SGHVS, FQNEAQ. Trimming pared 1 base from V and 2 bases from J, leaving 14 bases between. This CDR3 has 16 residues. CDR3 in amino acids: CASSLGGVRQNYGYTF. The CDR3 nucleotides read TGTGCCAGCAGCTTAGGAGGTGTGCGGCAGAACTATGGCTACACCTTC.

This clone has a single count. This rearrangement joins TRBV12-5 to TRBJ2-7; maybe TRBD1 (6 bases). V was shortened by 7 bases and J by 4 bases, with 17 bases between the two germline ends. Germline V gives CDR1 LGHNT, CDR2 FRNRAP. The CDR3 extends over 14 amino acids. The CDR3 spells CASADQNREYEQYF. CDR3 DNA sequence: TGTGCTAGTGCCGATCAAAACAGGGAATACGAGCAGTACTTC.

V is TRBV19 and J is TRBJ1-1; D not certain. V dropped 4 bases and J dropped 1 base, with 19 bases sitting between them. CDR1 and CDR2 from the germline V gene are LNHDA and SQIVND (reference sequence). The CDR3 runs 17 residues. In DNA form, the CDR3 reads TGTGCCAGTAGTACCCTAATGGAGCTGGTTGGGAACACTGAAGCTTTCTTT. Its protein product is CASSTLMELVGNTEAFF.

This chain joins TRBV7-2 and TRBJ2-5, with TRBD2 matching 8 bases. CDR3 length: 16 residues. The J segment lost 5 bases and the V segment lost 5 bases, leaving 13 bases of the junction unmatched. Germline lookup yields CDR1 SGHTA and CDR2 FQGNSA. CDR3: CASSGLVAGGRETQYF. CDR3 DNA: TGTGCCAGCAGCGGTTTAGTGGCGGGAGGCCGGGAGACCCAGTACTTC. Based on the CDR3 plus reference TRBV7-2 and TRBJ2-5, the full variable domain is GAGVSQSPSNKVTEKGKDVELRCDPISGHTALYWYRQSLGQGLEFLIYFQGNSAPDKSGLPSDRFSAERTGGSVSTLTIQRTQQEDSAVYLCASSGLVAGGRETQYFGPGTRLLVL.

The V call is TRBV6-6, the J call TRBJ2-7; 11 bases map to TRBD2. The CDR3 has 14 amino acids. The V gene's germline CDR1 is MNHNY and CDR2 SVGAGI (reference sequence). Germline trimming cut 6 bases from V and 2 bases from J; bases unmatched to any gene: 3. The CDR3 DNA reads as TGTGCCAGCAGCGGGACTAGCGGAGCCTACGAGCAGTACTTC. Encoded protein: CASSGTSGAYEQYF.

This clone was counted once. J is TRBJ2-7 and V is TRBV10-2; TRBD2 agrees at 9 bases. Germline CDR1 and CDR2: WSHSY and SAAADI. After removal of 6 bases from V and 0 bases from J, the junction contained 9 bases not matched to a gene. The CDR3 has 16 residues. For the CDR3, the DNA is TGCGCCAGCAGCGATCTTAGCGGGAGAAACTCCTACGAGCAGTACTTC. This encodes CASSDLSGRNSYEQYF.

The CDR3 nucleotides are TGTGCCAGCAGCTTATTAAGACAGGGTACAGCTTTCTTT. This gives the protein CASSLLRQGTAFF. V usage is TRBV5-5 and J usage is TRBJ1-1; 7 bases map to TRBD1. The CDR3 runs to 13 residues. Unmatched junction bases numbered 8, after V lost 2 bases and J lost 10 bases. From germline, CDR1 is SGHKS and CDR2 YYEKEE (reference sequence).

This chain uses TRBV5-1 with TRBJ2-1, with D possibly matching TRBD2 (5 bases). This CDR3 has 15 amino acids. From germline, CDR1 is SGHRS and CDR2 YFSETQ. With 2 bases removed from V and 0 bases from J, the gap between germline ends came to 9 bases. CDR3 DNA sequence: TGCGCCAGCAGCTTTGGTGGGAGCTCCTACAATGAGCAGTTCTTC. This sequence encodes CASSFGGSSYNEQFF.

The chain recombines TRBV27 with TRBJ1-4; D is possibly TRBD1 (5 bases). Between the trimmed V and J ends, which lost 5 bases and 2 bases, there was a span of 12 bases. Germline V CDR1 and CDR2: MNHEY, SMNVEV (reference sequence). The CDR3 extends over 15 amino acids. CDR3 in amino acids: CASSPQTVTNEKLFF. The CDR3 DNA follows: TGTGCCAGCAGTCCGCAGACAGTTACTAATGAAAAACTGTTTTTT.

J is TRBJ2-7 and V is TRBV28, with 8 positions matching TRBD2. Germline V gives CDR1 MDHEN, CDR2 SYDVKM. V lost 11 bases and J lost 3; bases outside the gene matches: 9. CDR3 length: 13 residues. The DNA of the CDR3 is TGTGCCGCGCGGGGGGCCGGAAGCTACGAGCAGTACTTC. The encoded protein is CAARGAGSYEQYF.

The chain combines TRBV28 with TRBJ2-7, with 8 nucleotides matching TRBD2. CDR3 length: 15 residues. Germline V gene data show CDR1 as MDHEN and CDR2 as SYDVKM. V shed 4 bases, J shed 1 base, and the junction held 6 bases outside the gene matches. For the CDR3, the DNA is TGTGCCAGCAGTTCTCATAGCGGGACATCCTACGAGCAGTACTTC. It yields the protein CASSSHSGTSYEQYF.

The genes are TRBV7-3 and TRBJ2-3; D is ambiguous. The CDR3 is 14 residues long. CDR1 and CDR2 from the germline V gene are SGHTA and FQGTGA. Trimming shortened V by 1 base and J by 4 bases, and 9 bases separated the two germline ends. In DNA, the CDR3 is TGTGCCAGCAGCTTAAGGAGAATTGCAGATACGCAGTATTTT. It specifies CASSLRRIADTQYF.

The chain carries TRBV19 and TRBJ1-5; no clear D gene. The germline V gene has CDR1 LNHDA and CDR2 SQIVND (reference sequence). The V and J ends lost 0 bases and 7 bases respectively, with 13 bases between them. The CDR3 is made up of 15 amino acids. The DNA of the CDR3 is TGTGCCAGTAGTATAGATGTGGCCGGGATCCAGCCCCAGCATTTT. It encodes CASSIDVAGIQPQHF.

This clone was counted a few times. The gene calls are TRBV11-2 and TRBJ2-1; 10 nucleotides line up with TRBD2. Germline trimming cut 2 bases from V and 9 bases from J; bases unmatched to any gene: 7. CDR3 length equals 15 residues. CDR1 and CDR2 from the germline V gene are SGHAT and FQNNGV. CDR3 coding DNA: TGTGCCAGCAGCTTAATGCCTAGCGGGAGCGGTGAGCAGTTCTTC. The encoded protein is CASSLMPSGSGEQFF. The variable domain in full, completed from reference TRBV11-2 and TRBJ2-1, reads EAGVAQSPRYKIIEKRQSVAFWCNPISGHATLYWYQQILGQGPKLLIQFQNNGVVDDSQLPKDRFSAERLKGVDSTLKIQPAKLEDSAVYLCASSLMPSGSGEQFFGPGTRLTVL.

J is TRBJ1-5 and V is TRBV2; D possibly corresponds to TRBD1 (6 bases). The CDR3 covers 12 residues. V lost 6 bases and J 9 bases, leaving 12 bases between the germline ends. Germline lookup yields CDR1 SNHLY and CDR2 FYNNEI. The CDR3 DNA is TGTGCCAGCAGGCCAATAGGGGGGCCCCAGCATTTT. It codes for CASRPIGGPQHF.

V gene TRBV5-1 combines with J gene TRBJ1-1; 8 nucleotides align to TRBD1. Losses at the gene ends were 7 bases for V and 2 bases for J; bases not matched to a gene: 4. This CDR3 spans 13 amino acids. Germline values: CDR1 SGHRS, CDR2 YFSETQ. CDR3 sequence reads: CASQGQDNTEAFF. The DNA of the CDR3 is TGCGCCAGCCAGGGACAGGATAACACTGAAGCTTTCTTT.